A selection of T cell receptor beta chains follows, all from one sample in a study of response to subunit inactivated influenza vaccine. TCRdb passed the RT-PCR reads through MiXCR, listing each CDR3 protein once. The sample holds 250,000 to 350,000 distinct CDR3 sequences, roughly 20% seen once. The specimen was PBMCs from blood, collected less than 22 months after vaccination. These receptor sequences come from a man aged 50 to 69 who received an inactivated influenza vaccine. CDR3s include the opening cysteine and the closing phenylalanine or tryptophan. Fields, in order: J gene, D gene, clone size, V gene, CDR3 protein, CDR3 DNA. A D gene is named only where the DNA matches it firmly. Not every row has a clone size; where given, it reads once, few, many or a size class.

TRBJ2-1,-,-,TRBV11-3,CASSASAGYNEQFF,TGTGCCAGCAGCGCAAGCGCGGGTTACAATGAGCAGTTCTTC
TRBJ2-3,TRBD2,-,TRBV18,CASSPRAGSTDTQYF,TGTGCCAGCTCACCAAGAGCGGGGAGCACAGATACGCAGTATTTT
TRBJ2-7,-,-,TRBV6-1,CASSKWQFYEQYF,TGTGCCAGCAGCAAATGGCAATTCTACGAGCAGTACTTC
TRBJ1-1,-,few,TRBV3-1,CASSQGATEAEAFF,TGTGCCAGCAGCCAAGGGGCAACGGAAGCTGAAGCTTTCTTT
TRBJ1-6,-,-,TRBV20-1,CSAIDGGNSPLHF,TGCAGTGCTATTGATGGGGGTAATTCACCCCTCCACTTT
TRBJ1-2,TRBD1,-,TRBV14,CASSPRTGLDYGYTF,TGTGCCAGCAGCCCACGGACAGGGCTGGACTATGGCTACACCTTC
TRBJ1-2,-,many,TRBV5-1,CASSLGDAKEGYTF,TGCGCCAGCAGCTTGGGAGACGCCAAAGAGGGCTACACCTTC
TRBJ2-1,TRBD2,few,TRBV5-1,CASSQTGTKGNNEQFF,TGCGCCAGCAGCCAAACCGGGACTAAGGGGAACAATGAGCAGTTCTTC
TRBJ1-2,-,-,TRBV10-3,CAITGQNHGYTF,TGTGCCATCACCGGACAGAATCATGGCTACACCTTC
TRBJ1-1,-,many,TRBV4-1,CASSQGYRNTEAFF,TGCGCCAGCAGCCAAGGCTACAGAAACACTGAAGCTTTCTTT
TRBJ2-2,-,-,TRBV29-1,CSVPSREPNTGELFF,TGCAGCGTTCCTTCCAGGGAACCGAACACCGGGGAGCTGTTTTTT
TRBJ1-4,-,-,TRBV6-2/TRBV6-3,CASSSGTSNEKLFF,TGTGCCAGCAGTTCGGGGACGTCGAATGAAAAACTGTTTTTT
TRBJ1-6,TRBD1,-,TRBV5-4,CASSLAGNRGNSPLHF,TGTGCCAGCAGCTTGGCTGGAAACAGGGGTAATTCACCCCTCCACTTT
TRBJ2-5,-,few,TRBV2,CASSEPGALKTRQETQYF,TGTGCCAGCAGTGAACCAGGGGCGCTCAAAACACGCCAAGAGACCCAGTACTTC
TRBJ2-2,TRBD2,-,TRBV7-9,CASSSSGSTGELFF,TGTGCCAGCAGCTCAAGCGGGAGTACCGGGGAGCTGTTTTTT
TRBJ2-1,TRBD1,-,TRBV5-5,CASSLTRTGALYNEQFF,TGTGCCAGCAGCTTGACCCGTACAGGGGCCCTATACAATGAGCAGTTCTTC
TRBJ2-1,-,-,TRBV19,CASSSINEQFF,TGTGCCAGTAGTTCTATTAATGAGCAGTTCTTC
TRBJ1-3,-,-,TRBV4-1,CASSSGDGSGNTIYF,TGCGCCAGCAGCTCGGGGGATGGCTCTGGAAACACCATATATTTT
TRBJ2-2,-,-,TRBV20-1,CSARDPRRDTNTGELFF,TGCAGTGCTAGAGATCCGCGTCGGGATACGAACACCGGGGAGCTGTTTTTT
TRBJ2-7,-,few,TRBV18,CASSPPNLSYEQYF,TGTGCCAGCTCACCACCAAATCTTTCCTACGAGCAGTACTTC